This T cell receptor (beta chain) originates from a study of cytomegalovirus exposure and HLA in healthy donors. Overall study: Under 90% of approximately 400 genotyped donors fell in the Caucasian-associated ancestry cluster.

Broader study findings: Earlier analysis looked at TCR beta V segments, and most were productive about 90% or about 30% of the time. For cytomegalovirus status, the classifier reportedly gave diagnoses with high specificity and sensitivity. Researchers reportedly found TCR beta sequences accurately predicted most subjects' HLA-A and HLA-B alleles.

Germline CDR1 and CDR2: SGHRS and YFSETQ. This CDR3 spans 14 amino acids. Trimming removed 2 bases at V and 7 bases at J, with 12 bases between. Details on this clone: Its antigen is not identified.

PCR employed 60 Vbeta and 13 Jbeta primers. Clones were read by immunoSEQ multiplex PCR, and TCRdb kept only the in-frame ones, dropping some. The sample shows 55,000 to 90,000 clones, 70% to 80% of them seen only once. Sequences were obtained from PBMCs. The rearrangement joins TRBV5-1 to TRBJ2-2; TRBD1 might be the D (6 bases). This sequence originates from a man aged 45 to 65 in good health and CMV-seronegative. The CDR3 coding sequence is TGCGCCAGCAGCTTCCGGGACATTATCGGGGAGCTGTTTTTT. Its translation: CASSFRDIIGELFF.